One and the same sample provided the 6 T cell receptor beta chains below, sequenced in a study of breast tumors, draining lymph nodes, adjacent tissues. Samples came from axillary lymph nodes draining the breast cancer. TCRdb independently ran MiXCR on the multiplex PCR reads; one entry per CDR3 protein. This repertoire shows roughly 110,000 distinct CDR3 sequences, more than 25% found once; its top ten account for approximately 5.3%. What was sequenced was axillary lymph node tissue. These receptors originate from a female donor with breast cancer. Some clones in this sample may be carry-over from other donors' samples.

This clonotype was counted ten times or more. The chain couples TRBV12-3 or TRBV12-4 to TRBJ2-7; 10 bases align to TRBD1. CDR3 length equals 13 residues. Trimming cost V 5 bases and J 6 bases; bases outside gene matches: 4. CDR3 sequence reads: CASSGTGVTEQYF. The CDR3 DNA is TGTGCCAGCAGTGGGACAGGGGTAACCGAGCAGTACTTC.

J is TRBJ1-4 and V is TRBV2; D remains unclear. The germline gives CDR1 SNHLY, CDR2 FYNNEI. With 7 bases removed from V and 4 bases from J, the gap between germline ends came to 7 bases. The CDR3 is 12 amino acids. CDR3 nucleotide sequence: TGTGCCAGCACCCAAGTTAATGAAAAACTGTTTTTT. It is translated as CASTQVNEKLFF.

The chain recombines TRBV10-3 with TRBJ1-1; no definite D call. V was pared by 0 bases and J by 3 bases, with 11 bases between. This CDR3 is built from 15 residues. CDR1 and CDR2 from the germline V gene are ENHRY and SYGVKD. CDR3 DNA sequence: TGTGCCATCAGTGAGTCCCGGGAATGGGACACTGAAGCTTTCTTT. As protein: CAISESREWDTEAFF.

The V and J genes are TRBV2 and TRBJ2-1; D might be TRBD1 or TRBD2, each matching 6 bases. CDR3 length: 18 amino acids. Germline V gene lookup returns CDR1 SNHLY and CDR2 FYNNEI. Trimming took 1 base from V and 6 from J, leaving 22 bases between them. CDR3 sequence: CASSEGARGPGGSNEQFF. DNA of the CDR3: TGTGCCAGCAGTGAAGGCGCGAGGGGCCCCGGGGGCAGCAATGAGCAGTTCTTC. The full variable domain, in which reference TRBV2 and TRBJ2-1 provide the parts outside the CDR3, is EPEVTQTPSHQVTQMGQEVILRCVPISNHLYFYWYRQILGQKVEFLVSFYNNEISEKSEIFDDQFSVERPDGSNFTLKIRSTKLEDSAMYFCASSEGARGPGGSNEQFFGPGTRLTVL.

On this clonotype: One base away lies a much larger clone, so this may be a sequencing read error. The CDR3 loop is CSASLGVGGTQPQHF. The DNA of the CDR3 is TGCAGTGCTAGTTTGGGGGTTGGAGGAACTCAGCCCCAGCATTTT. The chain employs TRBV20-1 and TRBJ1-5, with D possibly being TRBD1 (5 bases). The germline gives CDR1 DFQATT, CDR2 SNEGSKA (reference sequence). CDR3 length: 15 amino acids. Trimming pared 3 bases from V and 6 bases from J, leaving 18 bases between.

The chain uses TRBV5-1 and TRBJ2-3; a weak D match, TRBD2 (6 bases). This CDR3 contains 19 residues. V gave up 1 base and J gave up 2 bases, with 23 bases separating them. Germline loops: CDR1 SGHRS, CDR2 YFSETQ. This CDR3 is CASSLYALQRVGNTDTQYF. CDR3 in DNA: TGCGCCAGCAGCTTGTATGCTCTCCAGCGGGTGGGGAACACAGATACGCAGTATTTT.